This T cell receptor beta chain derives from a study of cytomegalovirus exposure and HLA in healthy donors. About the research overall: Counted in an early data release were tens of millions of unique TCRs from HLA-typed donors.

V shed 3 bases and J shed 4 bases, with 19 bases lying between them. This CDR3 region has 18 residues. CDR1 and CDR2 (germline): MNHNS, SASEGT. The primer mix had 60 Vbeta and 13 Jbeta primers. Sequencing used immunoSEQ multiplex PCR; TCRdb keeps in-frame clones, though not all of them. The table lists some 140,000 clones, more than 70% of them singletons. Each donor's status was that of a healthy bone marrow donor. The chain recombines TRBV6-1 with TRBJ1-6; D gene ambiguous. This clonotype was sampled from a male donor in good health and CMV-seropositive. Sequenced sample: PBMCs. CDR3 region: CASSDNRFGRGYNSPLHF. The CDR3 DNA sequence: TGTGCCAGCAGTGATAATCGCTTCGGACGGGGTTATAATTCACCCCTCCACTTT.